This is a list of T cell receptor beta chains from one sample in a study of T cells in narcolepsy. Generated by immunoSEQ multiplex PCR, the TCRdb table keeps only in-frame clones and is missing some. The sample has about 34,000 clones; 82% are singletons. Sequenced: CD45RA- memory CD4+ T cells from PBMCs. The receptor source for this set is a human donor with narcolepsy. CDR3s include the opening cysteine and the closing phenylalanine or tryptophan.

TRBV27	TRBJ2-1	CASSLRVAGATSSYNEQFF
TRBV6-1	TRBJ2-7	CASSEGPRGIGYEQYF
TRBV6-6	TRBJ1-1	CASSRDRGLNTEAFF
TRBV6-6	TRBJ1-4	CASSYSDRGYNEKLFF
TRBV7-9	TRBJ1-5	CASTQGSLSNQPQHF
TRBV10-1	TRBJ1-1	CASSDYALGNTEAFF
TRBV29-1	TRBJ2-1	CSVEQGWLFF
TRBV30	TRBJ1-5	CAWSPKNTYQPQHF
TRBV29-1	TRBJ2-7	CSVEGSDSHPPSEQYF
TRBV30	TRBJ2-7	CAWSRTGVAYEQYF